The 24 T cell receptor beta chains in this list originate from one sample, sequenced in a study of STAT5B mutations in CD4+ large granular lymphocyte leukemia. Profiling relied on immunoSEQ multiplex PCR, and the TCRdb table lists in-frame clones only, not all of them. The sample holds about 24,000 clones, approximately 79% seen once. The sequenced sample was CD4+ T cells from blood buffy coats. Receptor source: a human donor in good health.

The rearrangement uses TRBV4-2 and TRBJ1-1; possible D gene TRBD1, 6 bases. The V end lost 3 bases, the J end lost 1 base, and 9 bases lay between the germline ends. Germline CDR1 reads LGHNA; CDR2 reads YNFKEQ. CDR3 length: 14 amino acids. For the CDR3, the DNA is TGTGCCAGCAGCCATACAGGGAAGAACACTGAAGCTTTCTTT. As protein: CASSHTGKNTEAFF.

The chain employs TRBV9 and TRBJ1-6; D not resolved. Trimming took off 3 bases at V and 0 bases at J, with 7 bases between the two ends. The CDR3 sequence is 15 residues long. Germline values: CDR1 SGDLS, CDR2 YYNGEE. DNA of the CDR3: TGTGCCAGCAGCGAGGCGTACTCCTATAATTCACCCCTCCACTTT. Protein product: CASSEAYSYNSPLHF. Together with reference TRBV9 and TRBJ1-6, the CDR3 gives the full variable domain: DSGVTQTPKHLITATGQRVTLRCSPRSGDLSVYWYQQSLDQGLQFLIQYYNGEERAKGNILERFSAQQFPDLHSELNLSSLELGDSALYFCASSEAYSYNSPLHFGNGTRLTVT.

The gene calls are TRBV28 and TRBJ1-1; D is undetermined. Germline V gives CDR1 MDHEN, CDR2 SYDVKM. V was trimmed by 8 bases and J by 6 bases, leaving 19 bases between them. This CDR3 is 14 amino acids long. The CDR3: CASLVGLPRPEAFF. The CDR3, as DNA: TGTGCCAGCCTGGTTGGACTTCCGCGCCCTGAAGCTTTCTTT. Together with reference TRBV28 and TRBJ1-1, the CDR3 gives the full variable domain: DVKVTQSSRYLVKRTGEKVFLECVQDMDHENMFWYRQDPGLGLRLIYFSYDVKMKEKGDIPEGYSVSREKKERFSLILESASTNQTSMYLCASLVGLPRPEAFFGQGTRLTVV.

The chain carries TRBV14 and TRBJ1-4; D remains unclear. V gave up 2 bases and J gave up 10 bases, with 2 bases separating them. Germline values: CDR1 SGHDN, CDR2 FVKESK. CDR3 length equals 10 residues. CDR3: CASSQRKLFF. As DNA, the CDR3 is TGTGCCAGCAGCCAACGAAAACTGTTTTTT.

This clone was seen only once. The chain employs TRBV19 and TRBJ2-3; tentatively, D is TRBD2 (6 bases). The CDR3 spans 13 residues. V was cut by 3 bases and J by 4 bases, with 8 bases left in between. CDR1 and CDR2 (germline): LNHDA, SQIVND (reference sequence). For the CDR3, the DNA is TGTGCCAGTAGTATCCCGGGGGCAGATACGCAGTATTTT. Translation gives CASSIPGADTQYF.

The V gene is TRBV18, the J gene TRBJ1-2; D possibly corresponds to TRBD1 (6 bases). V lost 4 bases and J 12 bases, leaving 18 bases between the germline ends. CDR3 length equals 13 residues. Germline CDR1 is KGHSH and CDR2 is LQKENI. The CDR3 DNA follows: TGTGCCAGCTCACGCGCGACTACAGGGCCCGACACCTTC. Its protein product is CASSRATTGPDTF.

This clone was counted a few times. This sequence joins TRBV4-1 and TRBJ1-4; D gene ambiguous. The germline gives CDR1 MGHRA, CDR2 YSYEKL. The CDR3 length is 13 residues. The ends were cut back, 4 bases at V and 7 bases at J, with 10 bases in the middle. DNA for the CDR3: TGCGCCAGCAGCCTAAGGGTCGGTGAAAAACTGTTTTTT. Its protein is CASSLRVGEKLFF.

This clone was detected only once. The chain has TRBV19 and TRBJ2-3; tentative D call: TRBD2 (5 bases). The CDR3 extends over 14 amino acids. V gave up 1 base and J gave up 5 bases, with 10 bases separating them. Germline CDR1 is LNHDA and CDR2 is SQIVND (reference sequence). CDR3 in amino acids: CASSIGPGVDTQYF. The CDR3 bases are TGTGCCAGTAGTATAGGCCCCGGGGTAGATACGCAGTATTTT.

A few counts support this clone. The chain links TRBV2 to TRBJ1-3; a weak D match, TRBD1 (5 bases). Germline CDR1 SNHLY, CDR2 FYNNEI. Trimming took 7 bases from V and 3 from J, leaving 19 bases between them. This CDR3 is 16 amino acids long. The CDR3 DNA sequence: TGTGCCAGCAAAAGGGACGAGGCGCAAGGTGGAAACACCATATATTTT. It translates to CASKRDEAQGGNTIYF.

This clone was counted a few times. The CDR3 reads CASSQGGNQPQHF. CDR3 sequence (DNA): TGTGCCAGCTCACAGGGGGGCAATCAGCCCCAGCATTTT. The rearrangement joins TRBV18 to TRBJ1-5, with a possible D match to TRBD1 (6 bases). V was shortened by 4 bases and J by 2 bases, with 6 bases between the two germline ends. Per the germline V gene, CDR1 is KGHSH and CDR2 is LQKENI. CDR3 length: 13 residues.

The chain joins TRBV7-2 to TRBJ2-7; 12 bases are a match to TRBD2. Trimming cost V 5 bases and J 2 bases; bases outside gene matches: 10. Per the germline V gene, CDR1 is SGHTA and CDR2 is FQGNSA. There are 17 residues in the CDR3. Here the CDR3 reads CASSLGGLAGRTYEQYF. CDR3 coding DNA: TGTGCCAGCAGCCTTGGAGGACTAGCGGGGCGGACCTACGAGCAGTACTTC.

The rearrangement joins TRBV19 to TRBJ2-7; 10 bases line up with TRBD2. The CDR3 is made up of 16 amino acids. V gave up 4 bases and J gave up 1 base; unmatched junction bases: 7. Germline V CDR1 and CDR2: LNHDA, SQIVND (reference sequence). CDR3 sequence reads: CASSRNLAGDSYEQYF. The DNA of the CDR3 is TGTGCCAGTAGTAGAAACCTAGCGGGGGATTCCTACGAGCAGTACTTC.

On this clone: The sample carries other DNA sequences with the same CDR3. The chain is built from TRBV4-3 and TRBJ2-1; tentative D call: TRBD1 (7 bases). Germline CDR1 reads LGHNA; CDR2 reads YSLEER. The germline V and J ends were trimmed by 0 bases and 4 bases, with 19 bases remaining between them. This CDR3 has 18 amino acids. CDR3 DNA sequence: TGCGCCAGCAGCCAAGATTTGGGGTCAGGGGGGCCGTACAATGAGCAGTTCTTC. Amino acid sequence: CASSQDLGSGGPYNEQFF.

The J gene is TRBJ2-1, the V gene TRBV29-1; 9 nucleotides align to TRBD2. In germline, CDR1 is SQVTM, CDR2 ANQGSEA. CDR3 size: 14 residues. Trimming took 3 bases from V and 8 from J; bases not matched to a gene: 8. In DNA form, the CDR3 reads TGCAGCGTTGAGGGCGGGGGGGCTCTGGATGAGCAGTTCTTC. Translated: CSVEGGGALDEQFF.

This clone turned up a few times. The chain recombines TRBV18 with TRBJ2-7; D gene uncertain. Trimming stripped 3 bases from V and 4 bases from J, with 4 bases between. Germline V gives CDR1 KGHSH, CDR2 LQKENI. The CDR3 spans 11 residues. CDR3 DNA: TGTGCCAGCTCACCTGATTACGAGCAGTACTTC. The encoded protein is CASSPDYEQYF.

This sequence joins TRBV5-1 and TRBJ1-5; D gene uncertain. The V and J ends lost 0 bases and 2 bases respectively, with 9 bases between them. CDR3 length: 15 residues. Germline V gene sequence: CDR1 SGHRS, CDR2 YFSETQ. The CDR3 nucleotides are TGCGCCAGCAGCTTGGCCCCCACAGGCAATCAGCCCCAGCATTTT. It encodes CASSLAPTGNQPQHF.

The chain has TRBV7-8 and TRBJ2-2, with 12 nucleotides matching TRBD1. Trimming cost V 5 bases and J 5 bases; bases outside gene matches: 3. The germline gives CDR1 SGHVS, CDR2 FQNEAQ. This CDR3 has 15 residues. CDR3 sequence (DNA): TGTGCCAGCAGCGGGGGACAGGGGGCGACCGGGGAGCTGTTTTTT. The encoded protein is CASSGGQGATGELFF.

V and J are TRBV10-3 and TRBJ1-2; no definite D call. Germline V CDR1 and CDR2: ENHRY, SYGVKD. Trimming removed 2 bases from V and 6 bases from J, with 10 bases in between. The CDR3 sequence is 13 residues long. DNA of the CDR3: TGTGCCATCAGTGAGATGGCAGGAGATGGCTACACCTTC. This translates into CAISEMAGDGYTF.

The chain uses TRBV29-1 and TRBJ1-4; no definite D call. CDR1 is SQVTM, CDR2 ANQGSEA, per germline. CDR3 length equals 13 residues. Trimming removed 6 bases at V and 1 base at J, with 9 bases between. The CDR3 coding sequence is TGCAGCGTCCGACTTCTAACTAATGAAAAACTGTTTTTT. Its protein product is CSVRLLTNEKLFF.

This chain joins TRBV6-5 and TRBJ1-1; the D gene is possibly TRBD1 (5 bases). The ends were cut back, 10 bases at V and 3 bases at J, with 15 bases in the middle. CDR1 and CDR2 (germline): MNHEY, SVGAGI. The CDR3 totals 13 residues. CDR3 in amino acids: CATTGGADTEAFF. The CDR3 nucleotides read TGTGCCACCACCGGAGGGGCAGACACTGAAGCTTTCTTT.

The chain carries TRBV7-2 and TRBJ1-1, with D unresolved. The V gene's germline CDR1 is SGHTA and CDR2 FQGNSA. The germline V and J ends were trimmed by 1 base and 1 base, with 7 bases remaining between them. The length of the CDR3 is 14 residues. The CDR3: CASSLVFGNTEAFF. The CDR3 DNA reads TGTGCCAGCAGCTTAGTTTTCGGGAACACTGAAGCTTTCTTT.

This clone has just a few counts. The chain uses TRBV6-1 and TRBJ1-6, with D perhaps matching TRBD1 (5 bases). The ends were cut back, 2 bases at V and 8 bases at J, with 22 bases in the middle. The CDR3 runs 18 residues. Per germline, CDR1 MNHNS and CDR2 SASEGT. CDR3 region: CASSEQGKGLRGYSPLHF. In DNA form, the CDR3 reads TGTGCCAGCAGTGAACAAGGGAAAGGGTTGAGGGGTTATTCACCCCTCCACTTT.

This clone is a singleton in its sample. The gene calls are TRBV7-2 and TRBJ2-7; possibly TRBD2 for D (5 bases). Germline CDR1 and CDR2: SGHTA and FQGNSA. Trimming shortened V by 1 base and J by 5 bases, and 15 bases separated the two germline ends. The CDR3 has 15 residues. The chain's CDR3 is CASSLVPVPRDEQYF. The CDR3 region has the DNA TGTGCCAGCAGCTTAGTCCCGGTCCCGAGGGACGAGCAGTACTTC.

The rearrangement uses TRBV5-1 and TRBJ2-1; D tentatively fits TRBD1 or TRBD2 (6 bases each). The CDR3 has 15 residues. Trimming pared 3 bases from V and 7 bases from J, leaving 17 bases between. CDR1 is SGHRS, CDR2 YFSETQ, per germline. The CDR3 DNA reads as TGCGCCAGCAGCTCCTCGACAGGAGGGCAAAATGAGCAGTTCTTC. Translated, it gives CASSSSTGGQNEQFF.